These 29 T cell receptor beta chains were sequenced from one sample in a study of blood T cells in healthy people across ages. The use of a sample-barcoded 5' primer and a J-beta primer mix characterized a second PCR of about 6 to 12 cycles. MiXCR, run by TCRdb on the 5' RACE reads, gives a single entry per CDR3 protein. The table shows some 1.6 million distinct CDR3 sequences, with about 35% occurring only once. The source material was blood. The receptors were gathered from a woman aged 25 to 39 in good health.

The V gene is TRBV12-3 or TRBV12-4, the J gene TRBJ1-1, with 9 bases matching TRBD1. The CDR3 length is 15 residues. Trimming cost V 2 bases and J 4 bases; bases outside gene matches: 5. CDR3 loop: CASSLSGQGSTEAFF. CDR3 nucleotide sequence: TGTGCCAGCAGTTTAAGTGGACAGGGGAGCACTGAAGCTTTCTTT.

The J gene is TRBJ2-5, the V gene TRBV13, with D perhaps matching TRBD1 or TRBD2 (5 bases each). Per the germline V gene, CDR1 is PRHDT and CDR2 is FYEKMQ (reference sequence). V was pared by 5 bases and J by 4 bases, with 20 bases between. The CDR3 consists of 16 residues. The CDR3 loop reads CASSPPGTYVSETQYF. In nucleotides, the CDR3 is TGTGCCAGCAGCCCCCCCGGGACGTACGTCTCAGAGACCCAGTACTTC. Complete variable domain (other parts from reference TRBV13 and TRBJ2-5): AAGVIQSPRHLIKEKRETATLKCYPIPRHDTVYWYQQGPGQDPQFLISFYEKMQSDKGSIPDRFSAQQFSDYHSELNMSSLELGDSALYFCASSPPGTYVSETQYFGPGTRLLVL.

As to this clonotype: This CDR3 is missing its conserved last phenylalanine or tryptophan, likely due to a read error. The rearrangement joins TRBV15 to TRBJ2-3; no clear D gene. The CDR3 length is 17 residues. V lost 0 bases and J lost 4, with 17 bases in between. The germline V gene has CDR1 LNHNV and CDR2 YYDKDF (reference sequence). The CDR3 nucleotides are TGTGCCACCAGCAGAGACAGCCGAGGTCCTGGCGCAGATACGCAGTATGTT. Amino acid sequence: CATSRDSRGPGADTQYV.

The sample holds a few counts of this clonotype. This chain uses TRBV7-9 with TRBJ2-7; D unresolved. The V gene lost 1 base and the J gene lost 0 bases, with 10 bases spanning the gap. Per the germline V gene, CDR1 is SEHNR and CDR2 is FQNEAQ (reference sequence). The CDR3 totals 15 residues. The CDR3 reads CASSLGYVNSYEQYF. The CDR3, as DNA: TGTGCCAGCAGCTTAGGGTATGTCAACTCCTACGAGCAGTACTTC.

The CDR3, as DNA: TGCAGTGCTCAAAATGGCTACACCTTC. Its translation: CSAQNGYTF. The chain joins TRBV20-1 to TRBJ1-2; D ambiguous. Deletions cut 5 bases from V and 6 bases from J, with 4 bases between. This CDR3 is built from 9 residues. Germline CDR1 and CDR2: DFQATT and SNEGSKA (reference sequence).

This clonotype was seen a handful of times. This chain connects TRBV28 to TRBJ1-4, with 8 bases identical to TRBD1. Trimming removed 6 bases from V and 8 bases from J; junction bases left unmatched: 8. From germline, CDR1 is MDHEN and CDR2 SYDVKM. This CDR3 has 14 residues. The CDR3 here is CASSTTRQGEKLFF. The DNA for the CDR3 is TGTGCCAGCAGCACCACGAGACAGGGGGAAAAACTGTTTTTT.

V gene TRBV11-2 combines with J gene TRBJ2-1; a weak D match, TRBD1 (7 bases). V was pared by 1 base and J by 8 bases, with 24 bases between. The CDR3 contains 18 residues. CDR1 and CDR2 from the germline V gene are SGHAT and FQNNGV. The CDR3 reads CASSLGGVSGGGLHEQFF. Written as DNA, the CDR3 is TGTGCCAGCAGCTTAGGAGGGGTTAGCGGAGGGGGCCTGCATGAGCAGTTCTTC.

This clonotype was observed a few times. V gene TRBV29-1 combines with J gene TRBJ1-2; 9 bases fit TRBD1. Germline-derived CDR1 and CDR2 are SQVTM and ANQGSEA. The trim removed 6 bases at V and 5 bases at J, leaving 4 bases unmatched. CDR3 length equals 12 residues. CDR3 nucleotides: TGCAGCGTCTGGGACAGGGTATATGGCTACACCTTC. Translated: CSVWDRVYGYTF.

As regards this clonotype: A much larger clone differs by one base, so this may be a read error. The chain recombines TRBV10-3 with TRBJ2-7; no firm D call. Germline CDR1 and CDR2: ENHRY and SYGVKD. Trimming shortened V by 2 bases and J by 6 bases, and 14 bases separated the two germline ends. The CDR3 extends over 14 amino acids. CDR3 DNA: TGTGCCATCAGTGAGGGAGAGACGTTTGGCGAGCAGTACTTC. Its protein is CAISEGETFGEQYF.

The chain's CDR3 is CAGGWGGEQFF. CDR3 DNA: TGTGCCGGCGGGTGGGGCGGGGAGCAGTTCTTC. The chain uses TRBV28 and TRBJ2-1; D is perhaps TRBD1 or TRBD2 (5 bases each). Germline V lookup: CDR1 MDHEN, CDR2 SYDVKM. V was shortened by 11 bases and J by 10 bases, with 15 bases between the two germline ends. The CDR3 loop spans 11 amino acids.

This clonotype was picked up a small number of times. The DNA of the CDR3 is TGTGCCAGCAGCTTGTGGGACACCCGGGGGGATGAGCAGTTCTTC. Its translation: CASSLWDTRGDEQFF. V gene TRBV11-2 combines with J gene TRBJ2-1, with TRBD2 as a possible D gene (7 bases). Germline lookup yields CDR1 SGHAT and CDR2 FQNNGV. The CDR3 length is 15 residues. V lost 3 bases and J lost 8, with 17 bases in between.

This clonotype has a single count. V gene TRBV6-1 combines with J gene TRBJ1-1; no reliable D call. Trimming pared 6 bases from V and 1 base from J, leaving 12 bases between. Germline lookup yields CDR1 MNHNS and CDR2 SASEGT. The CDR3 runs to 14 residues. The CDR3 DNA sequence: TGTGCCAGCAGGGGTTTCATAGGGAACACTGAAGCTTTCTTT. Translation gives CASRGFIGNTEAFF.

This clonotype has more than one count but fewer than ten. The chain is built from TRBV20-1 and TRBJ2-7; 7 nucleotides match TRBD1. CDR3 length: 15 amino acids. The V and J ends lost 5 bases and 1 base, in that order; junction bases with no gene match: 11. Germline V gene lookup returns CDR1 DFQATT and CDR2 SNEGSKA (reference sequence). CDR3 protein: CSAPGRQGISYEQYF. The CDR3 region has the DNA TGCAGTGCTCCCGGGCGACAGGGAATTTCCTACGAGCAGTACTTC.

This rearrangement joins TRBV6-1 to TRBJ2-7; tentative D call: TRBD2 (6 bases). Germline-derived CDR1 and CDR2 are MNHNS and SASEGT. The CDR3 totals 14 residues. V lost 1 base and J lost 4, with 11 bases in between. CDR3 loop: CASSEGGLHYEQYF. In DNA, the CDR3 is TGTGCCAGCAGTGAAGGGGGACTCCATTACGAGCAGTACTTC.

This rearrangement joins TRBV18 to TRBJ2-2; D not resolved. Trimming left V 0 bases short and J 5 bases short, with 16 bases between. The CDR3 totals 17 residues. Germline V gene lookup returns CDR1 KGHSH and CDR2 LQKENI. CDR3 nucleotide sequence: TGTGCCAGCTCACCACCTTCGTCTGGCCGATTAACCGGGGAGCTGTTTTTT. Its translation is CASSPPSSGRLTGELFF.

This clonotype was found a few times. The chain is built from TRBV20-1 and TRBJ2-1; 9 nucleotides match TRBD2. The trim removed 5 bases at V and 0 bases at J, leaving 8 bases unmatched. Germline CDR1 DFQATT, CDR2 SNEGSKA (reference sequence). The CDR3 is 16 amino acids. This chain's CDR3 is CSARAPSGNSYNEQFF. The DNA of the CDR3 is TGCAGTGCTCGAGCTCCTAGCGGGAACTCCTACAATGAGCAGTTCTTC.

This clonotype was counted at least ten times. The chain employs TRBV7-2 and TRBJ2-3, with 7 bases identical to TRBD2. The CDR3 is 14 amino acids. From germline, CDR1 is SGHTA and CDR2 FQGNSA. J lost 5 bases, V lost 2 bases, and 4 bases had no gene match. The CDR3 coding sequence is TGTGCCAGCAGCTTAAGACTAGCTGGAGATACGCAGTATTTT. The encoded protein is CASSLRLAGDTQYF.

This clonotype came up once. Possible read error: a much larger clone is one base away. In nucleotides, the CDR3 is TGCAGTGCTCTGACTAGCGGGTTCCAAGAGACCCAGTACTTC. Its protein is CSALTSGFQETQYF. The rearrangement uses TRBV20-1 and TRBJ2-5; 10 bases are a match to TRBD2. The V and J ends lost 5 bases and 1 base, in that order; junction bases with no gene match: 4. This CDR3 contains 14 residues. Germline V gene data show CDR1 as DFQATT and CDR2 as SNEGSKA (reference sequence).

Ten or more counts support this clonotype. In DNA, the CDR3 is TGCGCCAGCAGCCAAGATCGGGGCAGGCCCACAGAGGCGCGCGCGAGAGGAAGCTCCTACGAGCAGTACTTC. It codes for CASSQDRGRPTEARARGSSYEQYF. The rearrangement uses TRBV4-1 and TRBJ2-7, with D perhaps TRBD1 or TRBD2 (5 bases each). Germline assignment: CDR1 MGHRA and CDR2 YSYEKL. V gave up 0 bases and J gave up 0 bases, with 36 bases separating them. CDR3 length: 24 residues.

This clonotype was counted between two and nine times. The chain links TRBV4-1 to TRBJ2-1; 8 positions match TRBD2. This CDR3 comprises 14 residues. Germline lookup yields CDR1 MGHRA and CDR2 YSYEKL. Trimming removed 7 bases from V and 8 bases from J; junction bases left unmatched: 10. CDR3 protein: CASTSGGSRDEQFF. CDR3 DNA: TGCGCCAGCACCTCGGGGGGGTCTAGGGATGAGCAGTTCTTC.

The chain couples TRBV5-1 to TRBJ2-7; D gene ambiguous. The CDR3 spans 14 residues. V was pared by 0 bases and J by 5 bases, with 12 bases between. Germline loops: CDR1 SGHRS, CDR2 YFSETQ. The CDR3 protein is CASSLAGPKDEQYF. CDR3 bases: TGCGCCAGCAGCTTGGCTGGGCCAAAGGACGAGCAGTACTTC. The variable domain in full, with the rest retrieved from reference TRBV5-1 and TRBJ2-7, is KAGVTQTPRYLIKTRGQQVTLSCSPISGHRSVSWYQQTPGQGLQFLFEYFSETQRNKGNFPGRFSGRQFSNSRSEMNVSTLELGDSALYLCASSLAGPKDEQYFGPGTRLTVT.

This clonotype was found many times. A junction end diverges from the germline sequence, so it may reflect a read error. The V gene is TRBV5-1, the J gene TRBJ2-2; D call uncertain. Germline V lookup: CDR1 SGHRS, CDR2 YFSETQ. CDR3 length: 12 amino acids. CDR3 nucleotides: TGTGCCAGCAGCTTAAACACCGGGGAGCTGTTTTTT. Its protein is CASSLNTGELFF.

V gene TRBV12-3 or TRBV12-4 combines with J gene TRBJ1-5, with a possible D match to TRBD1 (5 bases). The V end lost 6 bases, the J end lost 0 bases, and 9 bases lay between the germline ends. The CDR3 covers 14 residues. This CDR3 is CASRSGHSNQPQHF. DNA of the CDR3: TGTGCCAGCAGGTCGGGGCATAGCAATCAGCCCCAGCATTTT.

The chain carries TRBV24-1 and TRBJ2-7; D is perhaps TRBD1 or TRBD2 (5 bases each). Germline V gene sequence: CDR1 KGHDR, CDR2 SFDVKD. Trimming removed 3 bases at V and 7 bases at J, with 15 bases between. This CDR3 is built from 14 residues. CDR3 coding DNA: TGTGCCACCAGTGATACGGGACCATACAATGAGCAGTACTTC. Amino acids: CATSDTGPYNEQYF.

This chain joins TRBV20-1 and TRBJ2-1; 10 bases agree with TRBD1. Germline trimming cut 3 bases from V and 9 bases from J; bases unmatched to any gene: 11. The CDR3 is 15 amino acids. Germline CDR1 and CDR2: DFQATT and SNEGSKA (reference sequence). The CDR3: CSASSGTGAGGEQFF. The CDR3 nucleotides read TGCAGTGCTAGTTCCGGGACAGGGGCCGGAGGTGAGCAGTTCTTC.

This clonotype appeared a few times. CDR3 in amino acids: CASSPSDSSGSYNEQFF. The CDR3 DNA is TGCGCCAGCAGCCCCTCGGACAGCTCAGGCTCCTACAATGAGCAGTTCTTC. This chain links TRBV4-1 with TRBJ2-1; a possible D gene is TRBD1 (6 bases). CDR1 and CDR2 from the germline V gene are MGHRA and YSYEKL. The CDR3 sequence is 17 residues long. V was pared by 4 bases and J by 0 bases, with 16 bases between.

This clonotype has only a few counts. This chain uses TRBV5-4 with TRBJ2-3; TRBD2 aligns across 12 bases. Per germline, CDR1 SGHNT and CDR2 YYREEE (reference sequence). There are 16 residues in the CDR3. J gave up 8 bases and V 3 bases, and 10 bases lay outside the gene matches. The CDR3: CASSSNLAGGPGTQYF. CDR3 DNA: TGTGCCAGCAGCTCGAATCTAGCGGGGGGGCCCGGTACGCAGTATTTT.

This clonotype was counted a few times. The chain employs TRBV28 and TRBJ2-7; 7 positions agree with TRBD2. Germline trimming cut 4 bases from V and 6 bases from J; bases unmatched to any gene: 9. CDR1 MDHEN and CDR2 SYDVKM come from the germline V gene. This CDR3 spans 14 amino acids. CDR3 in DNA: TGTGCCAGCAGTTCAATCGCGGGAGACGGCGAGCAGTACTTC. This sequence encodes CASSSIAGDGEQYF.

This clonotype was picked up a small number of times. The gene calls are TRBV27 and TRBJ2-7, with TRBD2 matching over 7 bases. CDR3 length: 14 amino acids. V gave up 2 bases and J gave up 2 bases; unmatched junction bases: 3. Germline values: CDR1 MNHEY, CDR2 SMNVEV (reference sequence). CDR3 protein: CASSLTSAAYEQYF. Written as DNA, the CDR3 is TGTGCCAGCAGTTTAACTAGCGCAGCCTACGAGCAGTACTTC.